These 26 T cell receptor beta chains came from one sample sequenced in a study of T cell responses to AZD1222 COVID-19 vaccine. Using immunoSEQ multiplex PCR, the repertoire was profiled, and TCRdb retains in-frame clones only, with some absent. In the table there are hundreds of thousands of clones, 85% to 95% of which are singletons. This material consisted of peripheral blood, taken on day 0 of MenACWY control vaccination. The receptors shown here come from an adult in good health.

The rearrangement joins TRBV30 to TRBJ1-2; D unclear. The CDR3 is made up of 12 amino acids. Germline CDR1 reads GTSNPN; CDR2 reads SVGIG (reference sequence). V lost 1 base and J 4 bases, leaving 7 bases between the germline ends. The CDR3, as DNA: TGTGCCTGGAGTGGGACCGCCTATGGCTACACCTTC. This encodes CAWSGTAYGYTF.

J is TRBJ1-2 and V is TRBV3-1 (or the pseudogene TRBV3-2), with unresolved D. The germline V gene encodes CDR1 LGHDT and CDR2 YNNKEL (reference sequence). V was pared by 0 bases and J by 4 bases, with 9 bases between. The CDR3 consists of 14 residues. CDR3: CASSQEPRPYGYTF. The CDR3 region has the DNA TGTGCCAGCAGCCAAGAACCCCGACCCTATGGCTACACCTTC.

The V gene is TRBV6-1, the J gene TRBJ2-7; 12 bases are shared with TRBD1. Germline lookup yields CDR1 MNHNS and CDR2 SASEGT. This CDR3 is 15 amino acids long. Germline trimming cut 1 base from V and 5 bases from J; bases unmatched to any gene: 3. DNA of the CDR3: TGTGCCAGCAGTGAAGGTGGGACAGGGGGCAACGAGCAGTACTTC. It yields the protein CASSEGGTGGNEQYF.

The rearrangement links TRBV4-2 to TRBJ2-1; D is possibly TRBD1 (6 bases). Germline V gene lookup returns CDR1 LGHNA and CDR2 YNFKEQ. The CDR3 has 14 amino acids. The V end lost 4 bases, the J end lost 4 bases, and 11 bases lay between the germline ends. The CDR3 region is CASSLERGYNEQFF. DNA for the CDR3: TGTGCCAGCAGCCTAGAGAGGGGGTACAATGAGCAGTTCTTC.

The V gene is TRBV7-5, the J gene TRBJ1-1; the table assigns TRBD1, which was not confirmed against the DNA. TRBV7-5 is classified as a pseudogene. The CDR3 length is 16 residues. The chain's CDR3 is CVRSRGTPRGDTEAFF. The CDR3 DNA reads TGTGTCAGAAGCCGGGGCACACCCAGGGGTGACACTGAAGCTTTCTTT.

The rearrangement links TRBV2 to TRBJ1-3; D is possibly TRBD1 (6 bases). The CDR3 has 16 residues. Between the trimmed V and J ends, which lost 7 bases and 0 bases, there was a span of 16 bases. Germline CDR1 SNHLY, CDR2 FYNNEI. The DNA of the CDR3 is TGTGCCAGCACCAGTAACAGGGCACCCTCTGGAAACACCATATATTTT. Translated, it gives CASTSNRAPSGNTIYF. The whole variable domain, filled in from reference TRBV2 and TRBJ1-3, reads EPEVTQTPSHQVTQMGQEVILRCVPISNHLYFYWYRQILGQKVEFLVSFYNNEISEKSEIFDDQFSVERPDGSNFTLKIRSTKLEDSAMYFCASTSNRAPSGNTIYFGEGSWLTVV.

The chain recombines TRBV3-1 (or the pseudogene TRBV3-2) with TRBJ1-1; maybe TRBD1 (5 bases). V was shortened by 0 bases and J by 2 bases, with 19 bases between the two germline ends. CDR3 length: 18 amino acids. The V gene's germline CDR1 is LGHDT and CDR2 YNNKEL (reference sequence). CDR3: CASSQDPLLWTPNTEAFF. CDR3 nucleotides: TGTGCCAGCAGCCAAGATCCTCTACTCTGGACACCTAACACTGAAGCTTTCTTT.

The chain uses TRBV30 and TRBJ1-5; weak D call: TRBD1 (5 bases). This CDR3 contains 15 residues. Trimming pared 2 bases from V and 0 bases from J, leaving 11 bases between. Germline-derived CDR1 and CDR2 are GTSNPN and SVGIG (reference sequence). The CDR3 DNA reads as TGTGCCTGGAGTTCCGGGGCTGCTAGCAATCAGCCCCAGCATTTT. Translating it yields CAWSSGAASNQPQHF. Filled out from reference TRBV30 and TRBJ1-5, the complete variable domain reads SQTIHQWPATLVQPVGSPLSLECTVEGTSNPNLYWYRQAAGRGLQLLFYSVGIGQISSEVPQNLSASRPQDRQFILSSKKLLLSDSGFYLCAWSSGAASNQPQHFGDGTRLSIL.

This chain joins TRBV4-3 and TRBJ1-4; D gene unclear. The CDR3 has 15 residues. Germline assignment: CDR1 LGHNA and CDR2 YSLEER. V was trimmed by 1 base and J by 7 bases, leaving 13 bases between them. In nucleotides, the CDR3 is TGCGCCAGCAGCCAAGGGGCCGGGAGGAGTGAAAAACTGTTTTTT. Its translation: CASSQGAGRSEKLFF.

This clone was seen a single time. V usage is TRBV13 and J usage is TRBJ1-2, with 7 bases fitting TRBD1. CDR1 and CDR2 (germline): PRHDT, FYEKMQ (reference sequence). The CDR3 has 12 amino acids. V lost 5 bases, J lost 8 bases, and 5 bases stayed unmatched. CDR3 residues: CASSMNRGGYTF. DNA for the CDR3: TGTGCCAGCAGCATGAACAGGGGCGGCTACACCTTC.

The chain carries TRBV2 and TRBJ2-1; 12 bases are shared with TRBD2. With V trimmed by 6 bases and J by 6 bases, 9 bases remained unmatched. The CDR3 sequence is 16 residues long. Germline-derived CDR1 and CDR2 are SNHLY and FYNNEI. The CDR3: CASRLAGGLSGNEQFF. The CDR3 coding sequence is TGTGCCAGCAGGCTAGCGGGGGGGCTCTCAGGCAATGAGCAGTTCTTC.

This sequence joins TRBV30 and TRBJ1-2; the D gene is possibly TRBD1 (5 bases). Trimming shortened V by 1 base and J by 7 bases, and 13 bases separated the two germline ends. In germline, CDR1 is GTSNPN, CDR2 SVGIG (reference sequence). The CDR3 covers 13 residues. As DNA, the CDR3 is TGTGCCTGGAGTGCCCGGGGCCTGGGTGGCTACACCTTC. Translating it yields CAWSARGLGGYTF.

This chain uses TRBV12-3 or TRBV12-4 with TRBJ1-3; TRBD1 matches at 7 bases. Unmatched junction bases numbered 1, after V lost 6 bases and J lost 2 bases. The CDR3 consists of 13 residues. The CDR3 DNA reads as TGTGCCAGCAGAACAGGGGCTGGAAACACCATATATTTT. Amino acids: CASRTGAGNTIYF.

The chain couples TRBV18 to TRBJ1-5; a weak D match, TRBD1 (6 bases). The CDR3 spans 15 residues. Germline CDR1 KGHSH, CDR2 LQKENI. Trimming stripped 4 bases from V and 4 bases from J, with 14 bases between. CDR3 sequence: CASSLSTGRNQPQHF. CDR3 coding DNA: TGTGCCAGCTCACTATCGACAGGTAGAAATCAGCCCCAGCATTTT. Full variable domain (outside the CDR3, taken from reference TRBV18 and TRBJ1-5): NAGVMQNPRHLVRRRGQEARLRCSPMKGHSHVYWYRQLPEEGLKFMVYLQKENIIDESGMPKERFSAEFPKEGPSILRIQQVVRGDSAAYFCASSLSTGRNQPQHFGDGTRLSIL.

CDR3 sequence reads: CASRNPGQGIGYTF. The CDR3 DNA is TGTGCCAGTAGGAACCCTGGACAGGGGATAGGCTACACCTTC. This chain connects TRBV19 to TRBJ1-2; 9 nucleotides line up with TRBD1. The germline V gene has CDR1 LNHDA and CDR2 SQIVND (reference sequence). This CDR3 is built from 14 residues. V lost 6 bases to trimming and J lost 8 bases; unmatched junction nucleotides: 10.

The V and J genes are TRBV30 and TRBJ1-2; no definite D call. In germline, CDR1 is GTSNPN, CDR2 SVGIG (reference sequence). V was trimmed by 0 bases and J by 7 bases, leaving 15 bases between them. The CDR3 runs 14 residues. The CDR3 loop reads CAWSVGRRHSGYTF. CDR3 DNA sequence: TGTGCCTGGAGTGTAGGAAGGCGGCACTCTGGCTACACCTTC. Full variable domain (outside the CDR3, taken from reference TRBV30 and TRBJ1-2): SQTIHQWPATLVQPVGSPLSLECTVEGTSNPNLYWYRQAAGRGLQLLFYSVGIGQISSEVPQNLSASRPQDRQFILSSKKLLLSDSGFYLCAWSVGRRHSGYTFGSGTRLTVV.

The chain recombines TRBV6-1 with TRBJ1-2, with 10 bases lining up with TRBD1. Trimming at V came to 4 bases and at J to 8 bases, leaving 13 bases not matched to a gene. Looked up from germline, CDR1 is MNHNS and CDR2 is SASEGT. The CDR3 has 16 residues. DNA for the CDR3: TGTGCCAGCAGTGTACGTACCGGGACAGGGGCAAGCGGCTACACCTTC. As protein: CASSVRTGTGASGYTF.

The chain joins TRBV2 to TRBJ1-4; D is undetermined. The V gene's germline CDR1 is SNHLY and CDR2 FYNNEI. The CDR3 has 14 amino acids. Deletions cut 3 bases from V and 4 bases from J, with 9 bases between. In DNA form, the CDR3 reads TGTGCCAGCAGTGACGGCGGCCTTAATGAAAAACTGTTTTTT. Protein sequence: CASSDGGLNEKLFF.

A single count supports this clone. The chain combines TRBV30 with TRBJ1-1; D uncertain. CDR3 length: 11 amino acids. Trimming took 8 bases from V and 8 from J, leaving 15 bases between them. The V gene's germline CDR1 is GTSNPN and CDR2 SVGIG (reference sequence). CDR3 in DNA: TGTGCCCAAACCTTAGGGCAGGAAGCTTTCTTT. It encodes CAQTLGQEAFF.

The V and J genes are TRBV21-1 and TRBJ1-1. TRBV21-1 is flagged as a pseudogene. This CDR3 has 16 amino acids. The CDR3 DNA follows: TGTGCCAGCAGCAAAAAATGCATGGGACCGCACACTGAAGCTTTCTTT. It encodes CASSKKCMGPHTEAFF.

J is TRBJ2-3 and V is TRBV6-5, with D possibly matching TRBD1 (5 bases). From germline, CDR1 is MNHEY and CDR2 SVGAGI. The V gene lost 2 bases and the J gene lost 5 bases, with 5 bases spanning the gap. The CDR3 covers 12 residues. In nucleotides, the CDR3 is TGTGCCAGCAGTTACCAGGGAGATACGCAGTATTTT. This sequence encodes CASSYQGDTQYF.

The chain is built from TRBV12-3 or TRBV12-4 and TRBJ1-2, with a possible D match to TRBD1 (5 bases). The CDR3 is made up of 13 amino acids. Between the trimmed V and J ends, which lost 5 bases and 8 bases, there was a span of 15 bases. CDR3 region: CASSPVTAAGYTF. CDR3 DNA: TGTGCCAGCAGTCCAGTGACAGCGGCGGGCTACACCTTC.

This clone occurred once. The chain employs TRBV6-5 and TRBJ1-6; D remains ambiguous. This CDR3 comprises 15 residues. Germline loops: CDR1 MNHEY, CDR2 SVGAGI. Deletions cut 8 bases from V and 0 bases from J, with 11 bases between. CDR3 loop: CASQPGSSYNSPLHF. The CDR3 region has the DNA TGTGCCAGCCAACCAGGAAGCTCCTATAATTCACCCCTCCACTTT.

This clone has only one observation. The genes are TRBV6-5 and TRBJ1-1, with D perhaps TRBD1 (6 bases). V was clipped by 2 bases and J by 2 bases, with 12 bases between them. The CDR3 totals 15 residues. The germline gives CDR1 MNHEY, CDR2 SVGAGI. The CDR3 spells CASSYEGGGNTEAFF. DNA for the CDR3: TGTGCCAGCAGTTACGAGGGGGGCGGAAACACTGAAGCTTTCTTT.

This chain connects TRBV19 to TRBJ1-5; D perhaps matches TRBD1 (6 bases). Trimming took off 5 bases at V and 4 bases at J, with 15 bases between the two ends. There are 15 residues in the CDR3. Germline V gene sequence: CDR1 LNHDA, CDR2 SQIVND (reference sequence). In DNA, the CDR3 is TGTGCCAGTAGTTCTCGACAGGCAAGAAATCAGCCCCAGCATTTT. It codes for CASSSRQARNQPQHF. Full variable domain (missing parts from reference TRBV19 and TRBJ1-5): DGGITQSPKYLFRKEGQNVTLSCEQNLNHDAMYWYRQDPGQGLRLIYYSQIVNDFQKGDIAEGYSVSREKKESFPLTVTSAQKNPTAFYLCASSSRQARNQPQHFGDGTRLSIL.

The chain couples TRBV11-2 to TRBJ1-2, with D maybe TRBD1 (6 bases). This CDR3 comprises 13 residues. From germline, CDR1 is SGHAT and CDR2 FQNNGV. The V end lost 4 bases, the J end lost 2 bases, and 8 bases lay between the germline ends. CDR3 sequence: CASSWTENYGYTF. CDR3 in DNA: TGTGCCAGCAGCTGGACAGAAAACTATGGCTACACCTTC.